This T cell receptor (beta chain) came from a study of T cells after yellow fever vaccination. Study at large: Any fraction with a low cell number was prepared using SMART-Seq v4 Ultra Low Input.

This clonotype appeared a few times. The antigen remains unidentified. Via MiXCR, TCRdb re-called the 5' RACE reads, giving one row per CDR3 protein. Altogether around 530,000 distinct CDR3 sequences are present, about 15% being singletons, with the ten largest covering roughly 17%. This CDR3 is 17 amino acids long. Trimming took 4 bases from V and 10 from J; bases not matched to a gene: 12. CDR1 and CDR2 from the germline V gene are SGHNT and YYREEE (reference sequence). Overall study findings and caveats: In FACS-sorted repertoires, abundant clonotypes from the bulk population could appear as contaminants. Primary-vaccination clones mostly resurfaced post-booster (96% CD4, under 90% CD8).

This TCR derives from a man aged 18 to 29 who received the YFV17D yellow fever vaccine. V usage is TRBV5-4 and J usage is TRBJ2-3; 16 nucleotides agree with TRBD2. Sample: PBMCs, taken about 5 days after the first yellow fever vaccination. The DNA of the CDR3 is TGTGCCAGCAGCCGTGACCCGGGACTAGCGGGGGGGCCTGCGCAGTATTTT. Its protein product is CASSRDPGLAGGPAQYF.